This T cell receptor beta chain was captured in a study of technical replicates of blood from four donors. This table comes from immunoSEQ multiplex PCR, and its TCRdb copy is limited to in-frame clones, with some not included. The data contain approximately 13,000 clones, roughly 84% of them seen just once; the ten biggest clones take up under 12%. The CDR3 consists of 15 residues. Trimming took off 3 bases at V and 3 bases at J, with 11 bases between the two ends. Germline assignment: CDR1 LNHDA and CDR2 SQIVND (reference sequence). The receptor was derived from a human donor in good health. Sequenced sample: PBMCs. The chain combines TRBV19 with TRBJ2-2, with D perhaps TRBD2 (5 bases). The CDR3 region is CASSIGIAYTGELFF. The CDR3 DNA sequence: TGTGCCAGTAGTATTGGGATAGCGTACACCGGGGAGCTGTTTTTT.